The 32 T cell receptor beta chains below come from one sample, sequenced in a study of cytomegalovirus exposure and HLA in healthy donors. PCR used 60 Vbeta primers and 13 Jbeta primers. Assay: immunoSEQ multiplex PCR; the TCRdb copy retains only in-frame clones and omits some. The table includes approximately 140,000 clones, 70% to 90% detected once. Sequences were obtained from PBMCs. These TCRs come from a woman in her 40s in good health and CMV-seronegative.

The CDR3 DNA follows: TGTGCCAGCAGAGCTTCAGGGACTAGCGGTAGGAATGAGCAGTTCTTC. Translation gives CASRASGTSGRNEQFF. This sequence joins TRBV27 and TRBJ2-1; 11 bases agree with TRBD2. J lost 7 bases, V lost 6 bases, and 11 bases had no gene match. Germline-derived CDR1 and CDR2 are MNHEY and SMNVEV (reference sequence). CDR3 length equals 16 residues.

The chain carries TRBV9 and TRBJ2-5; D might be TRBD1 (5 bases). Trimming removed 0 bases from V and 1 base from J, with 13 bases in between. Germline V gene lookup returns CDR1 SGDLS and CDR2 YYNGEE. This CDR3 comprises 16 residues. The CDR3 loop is CASSVEGALAQETQYF. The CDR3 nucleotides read TGTGCCAGCAGCGTAGAAGGGGCCCTTGCCCAAGAGACCCAGTACTTC.

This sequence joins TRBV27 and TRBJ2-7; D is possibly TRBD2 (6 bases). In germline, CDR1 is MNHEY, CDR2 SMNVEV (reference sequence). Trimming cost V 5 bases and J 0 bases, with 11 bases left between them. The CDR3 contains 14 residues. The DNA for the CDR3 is TGTGCCAGCAGTCCGGGAGATAGCTCCTACGAGCAGTACTTC. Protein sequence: CASSPGDSSYEQYF.

The CDR3 region has the DNA TGCGCCAGCAGCTTAAATGGACAGGGGGCAGGCACCGGGGAGCTGTTTTTT. Its protein is CASSLNGQGAGTGELFF. The V gene is TRBV5-1, the J gene TRBJ2-2; TRBD1 matches 11 bases. From germline, CDR1 is SGHRS and CDR2 YFSETQ. This CDR3 is 17 amino acids long. Germline trimming cut 2 bases from V and 4 bases from J; bases unmatched to any gene: 7. Supplemented by reference TRBV5-1 and TRBJ2-2, the full variable domain reads KAGVTQTPRYLIKTRGQQVTLSCSPISGHRSVSWYQQTPGQGLQFLFEYFSETQRNKGNFPGRFSGRQFSNSRSEMNVSTLELGDSALYLCASSLNGQGAGTGELFFGEGSRLTVL.

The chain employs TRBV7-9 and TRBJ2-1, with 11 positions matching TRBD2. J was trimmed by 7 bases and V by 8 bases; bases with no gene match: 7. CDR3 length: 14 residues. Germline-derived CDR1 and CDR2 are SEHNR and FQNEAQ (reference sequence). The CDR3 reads CASGPGLAENEQFF. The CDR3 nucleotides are TGTGCCAGCGGACCGGGACTAGCGGAGAATGAGCAGTTCTTC.

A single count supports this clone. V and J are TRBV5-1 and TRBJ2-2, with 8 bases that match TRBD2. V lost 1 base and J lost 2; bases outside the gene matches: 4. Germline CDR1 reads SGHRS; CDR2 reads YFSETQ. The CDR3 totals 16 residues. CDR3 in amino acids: CASSLRTSGNTGELFF. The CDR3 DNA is TGCGCCAGCAGCTTGAGAACTAGCGGCAACACCGGGGAGCTGTTTTTT.

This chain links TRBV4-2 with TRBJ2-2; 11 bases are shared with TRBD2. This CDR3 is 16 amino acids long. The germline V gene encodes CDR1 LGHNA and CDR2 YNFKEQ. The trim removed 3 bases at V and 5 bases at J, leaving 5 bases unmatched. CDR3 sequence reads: CASSHSGRAGTGELFF. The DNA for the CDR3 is TGTGCCAGCAGCCATAGCGGGAGGGCTGGAACCGGGGAGCTGTTTTTT.

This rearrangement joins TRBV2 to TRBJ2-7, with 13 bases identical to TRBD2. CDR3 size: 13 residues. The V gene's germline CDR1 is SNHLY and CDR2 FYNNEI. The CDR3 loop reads CASSSVEGLAGEV. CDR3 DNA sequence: TGTGCCAGCAGCTCGGTTGAAGGACTAGCGGGAGAGGTC.

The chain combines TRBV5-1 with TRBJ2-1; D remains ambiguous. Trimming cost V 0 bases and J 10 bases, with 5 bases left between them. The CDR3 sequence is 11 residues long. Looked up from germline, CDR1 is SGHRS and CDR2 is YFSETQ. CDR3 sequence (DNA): TGCGCCAGCAGCTTGGAGCTAGAGCAGTTCTTC. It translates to CASSLELEQFF.

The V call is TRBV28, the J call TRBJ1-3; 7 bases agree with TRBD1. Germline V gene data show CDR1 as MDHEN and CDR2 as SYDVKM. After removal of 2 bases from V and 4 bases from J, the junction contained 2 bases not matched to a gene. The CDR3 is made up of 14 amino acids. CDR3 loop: CASSLHRGGNTIYF. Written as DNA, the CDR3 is TGTGCCAGCAGTTTACACAGGGGAGGAAACACCATATATTTT.

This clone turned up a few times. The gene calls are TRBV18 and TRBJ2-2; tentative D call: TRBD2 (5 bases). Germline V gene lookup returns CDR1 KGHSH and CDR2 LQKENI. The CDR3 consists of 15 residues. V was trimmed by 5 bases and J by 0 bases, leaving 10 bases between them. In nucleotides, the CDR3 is TGTGCCAGCTCAGCACTAGTCGCGAACACCGGGGAGCTGTTTTTT. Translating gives CASSALVANTGELFF.

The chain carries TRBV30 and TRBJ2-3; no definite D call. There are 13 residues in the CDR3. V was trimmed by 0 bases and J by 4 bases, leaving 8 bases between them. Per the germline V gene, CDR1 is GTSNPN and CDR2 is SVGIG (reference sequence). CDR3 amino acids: CAWSVREADTQYF. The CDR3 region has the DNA TGTGCCTGGAGTGTACGCGAGGCAGATACGCAGTATTTT.

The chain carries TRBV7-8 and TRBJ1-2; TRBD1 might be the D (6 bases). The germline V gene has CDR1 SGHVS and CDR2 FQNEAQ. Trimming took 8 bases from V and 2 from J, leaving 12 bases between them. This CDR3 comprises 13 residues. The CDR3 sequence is CASGSGENYGYTF. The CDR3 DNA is TGTGCCAGCGGTTCAGGGGAAAACTATGGCTACACCTTC.

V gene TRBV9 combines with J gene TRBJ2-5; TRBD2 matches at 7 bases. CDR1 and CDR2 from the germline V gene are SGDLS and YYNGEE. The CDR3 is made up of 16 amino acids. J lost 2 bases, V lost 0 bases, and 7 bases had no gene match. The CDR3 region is CASSVAGAGLQETQYF. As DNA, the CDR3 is TGTGCCAGCAGCGTAGCTGGAGCGGGACTACAAGAGACCCAGTACTTC.

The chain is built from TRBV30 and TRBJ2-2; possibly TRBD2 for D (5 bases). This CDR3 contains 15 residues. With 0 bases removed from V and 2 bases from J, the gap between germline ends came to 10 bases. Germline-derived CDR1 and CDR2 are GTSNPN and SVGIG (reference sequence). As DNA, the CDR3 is TGTGCCTGGAGTGTGGGTGGGAGCAACACCGGGGAGCTGTTTTTT. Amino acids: CAWSVGGSNTGELFF. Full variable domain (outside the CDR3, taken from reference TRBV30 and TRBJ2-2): SQTIHQWPATLVQPVGSPLSLECTVEGTSNPNLYWYRQAAGRGLQLLFYSVGIGQISSEVPQNLSASRPQDRQFILSSKKLLLSDSGFYLCAWSVGGSNTGELFFGEGSRLTVL.

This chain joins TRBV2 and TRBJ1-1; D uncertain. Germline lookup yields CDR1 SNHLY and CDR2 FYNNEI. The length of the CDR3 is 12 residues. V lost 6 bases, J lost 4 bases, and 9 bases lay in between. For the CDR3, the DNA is TGTGCCAGCAGCAGCGTCCGCACTGAAGCTTTCTTT. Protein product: CASSSVRTEAFF.

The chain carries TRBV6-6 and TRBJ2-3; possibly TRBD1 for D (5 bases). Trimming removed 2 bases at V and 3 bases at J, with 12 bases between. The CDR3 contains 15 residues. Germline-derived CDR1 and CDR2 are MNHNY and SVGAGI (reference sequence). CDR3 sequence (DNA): TGTGCCAGCAGTTACCCGCAGGGATCAACAGATACGCAGTATTTT. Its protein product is CASSYPQGSTDTQYF.

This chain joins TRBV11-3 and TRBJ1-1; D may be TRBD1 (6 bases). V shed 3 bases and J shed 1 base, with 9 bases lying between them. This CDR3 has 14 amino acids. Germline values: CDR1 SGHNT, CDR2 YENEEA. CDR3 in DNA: TGTGCCAGCAGCTTCCGGGGACAGAACACTGAAGCTTTCTTT. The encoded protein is CASSFRGQNTEAFF.

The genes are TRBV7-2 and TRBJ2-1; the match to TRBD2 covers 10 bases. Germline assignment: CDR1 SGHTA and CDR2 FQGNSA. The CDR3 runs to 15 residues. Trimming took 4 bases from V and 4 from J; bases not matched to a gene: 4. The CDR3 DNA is TGTGCCAGCAGCTCGGGACTAGCGCGTTACAATGAGCAGTTCTTC. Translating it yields CASSSGLARYNEQFF.

The CDR3 region is CASSLGMVAGQETQYF. For the CDR3, the DNA is TGTGCCAGCAGCTTAGGAATGGTGGCAGGTCAAGAGACCCAGTACTTC. V gene TRBV7-2 combines with J gene TRBJ2-5; D gene unclear. Trimming pared 1 base from V and 2 bases from J, leaving 14 bases between. CDR3 size: 16 residues. Germline assignment: CDR1 SGHTA and CDR2 FQGNSA.

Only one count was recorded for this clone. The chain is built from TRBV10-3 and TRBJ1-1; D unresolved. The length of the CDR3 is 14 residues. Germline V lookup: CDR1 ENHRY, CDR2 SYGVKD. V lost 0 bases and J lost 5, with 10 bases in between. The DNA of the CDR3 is TGTGCCATCAGTGAGTCTGCAGGTTGGACTGAAGCTTTCTTT. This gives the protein CAISESAGWTEAFF.

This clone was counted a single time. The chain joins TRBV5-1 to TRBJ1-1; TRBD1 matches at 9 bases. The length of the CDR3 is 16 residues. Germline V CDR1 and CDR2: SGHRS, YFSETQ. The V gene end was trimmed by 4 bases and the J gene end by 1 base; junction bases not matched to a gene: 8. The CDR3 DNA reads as TGCGCCAGCAGCAACACAGGGGGCGCCGGGAACACTGAAGCTTTCTTT. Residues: CASSNTGGAGNTEAFF. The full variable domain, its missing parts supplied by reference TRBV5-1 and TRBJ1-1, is KAGVTQTPRYLIKTRGQQVTLSCSPISGHRSVSWYQQTPGQGLQFLFEYFSETQRNKGNFPGRFSGRQFSNSRSEMNVSTLELGDSALYLCASSNTGGAGNTEAFFGQGTRLTVV.

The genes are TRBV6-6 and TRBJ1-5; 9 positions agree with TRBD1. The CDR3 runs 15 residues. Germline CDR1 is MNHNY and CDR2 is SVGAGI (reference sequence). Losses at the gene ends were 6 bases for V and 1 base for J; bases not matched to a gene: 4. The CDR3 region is CASRWDRVSNQPQHF. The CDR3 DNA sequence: TGTGCCAGCAGGTGGGACAGGGTGAGCAATCAGCCCCAGCATTTT.

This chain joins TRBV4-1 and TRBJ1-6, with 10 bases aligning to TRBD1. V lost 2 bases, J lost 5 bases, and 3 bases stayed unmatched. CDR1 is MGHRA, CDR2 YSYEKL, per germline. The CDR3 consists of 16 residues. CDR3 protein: CASSQRQGADNSPLHF. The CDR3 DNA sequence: TGCGCCAGCAGCCAACGACAGGGGGCGGATAATTCACCCCTCCACTTT.

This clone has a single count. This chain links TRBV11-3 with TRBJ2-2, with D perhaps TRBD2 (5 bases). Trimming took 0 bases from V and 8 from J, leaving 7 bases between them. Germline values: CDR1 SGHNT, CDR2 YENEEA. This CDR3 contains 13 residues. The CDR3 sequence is CASSLDGVGELFF. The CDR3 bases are TGTGCCAGCAGCTTAGACGGGGTTGGGGAGCTGTTTTTT.

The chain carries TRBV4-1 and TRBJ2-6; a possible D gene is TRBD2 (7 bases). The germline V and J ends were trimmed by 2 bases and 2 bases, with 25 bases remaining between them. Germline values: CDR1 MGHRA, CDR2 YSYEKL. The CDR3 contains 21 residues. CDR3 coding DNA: TGCGCCAGCAGCCAACCCGCCCTCCGAGGGGGGGGCGGGACTGGGGCCAACGTCCTGACTTTC. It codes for CASSQPALRGGGGTGANVLTF.

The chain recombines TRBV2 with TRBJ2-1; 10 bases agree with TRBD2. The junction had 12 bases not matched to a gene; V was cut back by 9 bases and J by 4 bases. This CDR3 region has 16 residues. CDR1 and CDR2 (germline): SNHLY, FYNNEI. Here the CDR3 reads CAREGVRAGGYNEQFF. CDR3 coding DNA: TGTGCCAGGGAAGGGGTACGAGCGGGAGGGTACAATGAGCAGTTCTTC.

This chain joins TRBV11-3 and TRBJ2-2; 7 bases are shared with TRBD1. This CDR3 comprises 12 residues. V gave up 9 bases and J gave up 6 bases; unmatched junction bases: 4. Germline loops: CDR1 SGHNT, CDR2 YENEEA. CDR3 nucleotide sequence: TGTGCCAGGGGCGACAGGGCCGGGGAGCTGTTTTTT. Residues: CARGDRAGELFF.

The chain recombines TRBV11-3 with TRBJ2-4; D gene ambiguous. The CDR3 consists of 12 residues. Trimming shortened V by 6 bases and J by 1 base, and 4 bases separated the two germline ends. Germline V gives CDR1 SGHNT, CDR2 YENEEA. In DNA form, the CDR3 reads TGTGCCAGCAGTCGTGCCAAAAACATTCAGTACTTC. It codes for CASSRAKNIQYF.

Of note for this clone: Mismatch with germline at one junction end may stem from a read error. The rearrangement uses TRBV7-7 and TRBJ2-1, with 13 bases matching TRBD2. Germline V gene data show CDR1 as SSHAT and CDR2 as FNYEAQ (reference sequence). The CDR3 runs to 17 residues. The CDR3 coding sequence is TGTGCTAGCAGCCCCCGACTAGCGGGAGGACTTGGCAATGAGCAGTTCTTC. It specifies CASSPRLAGGLGNEQFF. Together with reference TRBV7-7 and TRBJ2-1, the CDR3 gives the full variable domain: GAGVSQSPRYKVTKRGQDVTLRCDPISSHATLYWYQQALGQGPEFLTYFNYEAQPDKSGLPSDRFSAERPEGSISTLTIQRTEQRDSAMYRCASSPRLAGGLGNEQFFGPGTRLTVL.

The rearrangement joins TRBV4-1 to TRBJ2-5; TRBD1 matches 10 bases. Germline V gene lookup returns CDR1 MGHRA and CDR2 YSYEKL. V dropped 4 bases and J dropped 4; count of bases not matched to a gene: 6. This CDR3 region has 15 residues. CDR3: CASSRGTGVRETQYF. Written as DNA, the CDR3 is TGCGCCAGCAGCCGAGGGACAGGGGTCAGAGAGACCCAGTACTTC.

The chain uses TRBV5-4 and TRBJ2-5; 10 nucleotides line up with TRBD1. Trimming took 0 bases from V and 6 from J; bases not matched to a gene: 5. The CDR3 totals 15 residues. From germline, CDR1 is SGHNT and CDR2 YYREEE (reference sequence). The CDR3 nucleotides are TGTGCCAGCAGCTTGGCCCGGACAGGGGGTCAGACCCAGTACTTC. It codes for CASSLARTGGQTQYF. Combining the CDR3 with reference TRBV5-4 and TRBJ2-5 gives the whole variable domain ETGVTQSPTHLIKTRGQQVTLRCSSQSGHNTVSWYQQALGQGPQFIFQYYREEENGRGNFPPRFSGLQFPNYSSELNVNALELDDSALYLCASSLARTGGQTQYFGPGTRLLVL.